This T cell receptor beta chain was captured in a study of yellow fever vaccine responses in identical twins. One entry per CDR3 protein results from TCRdb running MiXCR on the RT-PCR reads. The sample lists fewer than 9,500 distinct CDR3 sequences, approximately 88% occurring once. Looked up from germline, CDR1 is DFQATT and CDR2 is SNEGSKA (reference sequence). Trimming removed 3 bases from V and 10 bases from J, with 10 bases in between. The CDR3 length is 11 residues. The V gene is TRBV20-1, the J gene TRBJ2-1; no firm D call. The source material was T cells from blood (PBMCs), unsorted or a sorted subset (not recorded which), sampled before or after yellow fever vaccination (not recorded which). The sequence was obtained from a woman younger than 35 who received the yellow fever vaccine. The CDR3 DNA is TGCAGTGCTAGGGCCATTGGAGAGCAGTTCTTC. It translates to CSARAIGEQFF.